The 32 T cell receptor beta chains below were found in one sample sequenced in a study of blood T cell repertoires in COVID-19. The repertoire was sequenced with immunoSEQ multiplex PCR; TCRdb's copy has only in-frame clones and lacks some. Of about 99,000 clones in the sample, approximately 84% were seen once. The sample comprised peripheral blood. These receptors were collected from a human donor in a cohort sampled during active COVID-19.

This sequence joins TRBV9 and TRBJ2-7; 8 positions agree with TRBD1. The CDR3 length is 14 residues. CDR1 and CDR2 (germline): SGDLS, YYNGEE. The J segment lost 2 bases and the V segment lost 3 bases, leaving 4 bases of the junction unmatched. CDR3 loop: CASSAGTGTYEQYF. In DNA, the CDR3 is TGTGCCAGCAGCGCCGGGACAGGCACCTACGAGCAGTACTTC.

This clone turned up a few times. The rearrangement joins TRBV4-2 to TRBJ1-1; D is possibly TRBD1 (6 bases). CDR3 length: 17 residues. The germline CDR1 and CDR2 sequences are LGHNA and YNFKEQ. V lost 0 bases to trimming and J lost 0 bases, with 14 bases between them. The CDR3: CASSQDLTTGMNTEAFF. The DNA of the CDR3 is TGTGCCAGCAGCCAAGATCTAACAACAGGGATGAACACTGAAGCTTTCTTT.

The chain uses TRBV7-9 and TRBJ2-5; D remains ambiguous. V lost 0 bases and J lost 0, with 8 bases in between. The CDR3 length is 15 residues. Germline-derived CDR1 and CDR2 are SEHNR and FQNEAQ (reference sequence). CDR3 protein: CASSLATGYQETQYF. The CDR3 DNA is TGTGCCAGCAGCTTAGCGACTGGGTACCAAGAGACCCAGTACTTC. Full variable domain (rest looked up from reference TRBV7-9 and TRBJ2-5): DTGVSQNPRHKITKRGQNVTFRCDPISEHNRLYWYRQTLGQGPEFLTYFQNEAQLEKSRLLSDRFSAERPKGSFSTLEIQRTEQGDSAMYLCASSLATGYQETQYFGPGTRLLVL.

This chain uses TRBV27 with TRBJ2-1, with D unresolved. Between the trimmed V and J ends, which lost 5 bases and 2 bases, there was a span of 4 bases. The germline gives CDR1 MNHEY, CDR2 SMNVEV (reference sequence). There are 12 residues in the CDR3. CDR3 amino acids: CASSLPYNEQFF. In DNA form, the CDR3 reads TGTGCCAGCAGTCTACCCTACAATGAGCAGTTCTTC.

The chain has TRBV4-1 and TRBJ1-5, with D possibly being TRBD1 (5 bases). The CDR3 runs to 13 residues. Germline V gene data show CDR1 as MGHRA and CDR2 as YSYEKL. Trimming cost V 0 bases and J 12 bases, with 12 bases left between them. The CDR3 protein is CASSQDYRGFQHF. The CDR3 DNA reads as TGCGCCAGCAGCCAAGATTATAGGGGCTTCCAGCATTTT.

V usage is TRBV5-1 and J usage is TRBJ2-1; the D gene is possibly TRBD2 (6 bases). The CDR3 is 17 amino acids. V was clipped by 1 base and J by 0 bases, with 14 bases between them. Germline assignment: CDR1 SGHRS and CDR2 YFSETQ. The CDR3, as DNA: TGCGCCAGCAGCTTGCTGCATCGGGGAGGCTCCTACAATGAGCAGTTCTTC. Translation gives CASSLLHRGGSYNEQFF.

This clone came up a few times. The chain is built from TRBV7-9 and TRBJ1-6, with a tentative D call TRBD1 (6 bases). The CDR3 totals 16 residues. The V end lost 5 bases, the J end lost 0 bases, and 11 bases lay between the germline ends. CDR1 is SEHNR, CDR2 FQNEAQ, per germline (reference sequence). CDR3 protein: CASSQGQSSYNSPLHF. The DNA for the CDR3 is TGTGCCAGCAGCCAGGGGCAGAGCTCCTATAATTCACCCCTCCACTTT.

The chain couples TRBV7-2 to TRBJ2-5; TRBD2 agrees at 9 bases. J lost 5 bases, V lost 2 bases, and 3 bases had no gene match. The CDR3 extends over 14 amino acids. Germline CDR1 is SGHTA and CDR2 is FQGNSA. The CDR3: CASSLSGGMETQYF. For the CDR3, the DNA is TGTGCCAGCAGCTTAAGCGGGGGGATGGAGACCCAGTACTTC.

V gene TRBV19 combines with J gene TRBJ2-3; 7 positions agree with TRBD1. The junction had 11 bases not matched to a gene; V was cut back by 5 bases and J by 6 bases. The CDR3 runs to 15 residues. CDR1 is LNHDA, CDR2 SQIVND, per germline (reference sequence). In DNA form, the CDR3 reads TGTGCCAGTAGTGACAGGGTGGATCCCGGTGATACGCAGTATTTT. Residues: CASSDRVDPGDTQYF.

CDR3 sequence: CASSLDAGNNEQFF. For the CDR3, the DNA is TGTGCCAGCAGCTTGGATGCCGGGAACAATGAGCAGTTCTTC. V gene TRBV5-4 combines with J gene TRBJ2-1; maybe TRBD2 (5 bases). CDR1 is SGHNT and CDR2 is YYREEE in the germline V gene (reference sequence). V lost 0 bases and J 5 bases, leaving 9 bases between the germline ends. The CDR3 sequence is 14 residues long.

V is TRBV12-5 and J is TRBJ2-4; 10 bases are a match to TRBD1. The J segment lost 7 bases and the V segment lost 5 bases, leaving 5 bases of the junction unmatched. Germline V gives CDR1 LGHNT, CDR2 FRNRAP. This CDR3 has 14 amino acids. CDR3 residues: CASGLGQGGNIQYF. CDR3 nucleotides: TGTGCTAGTGGTCTTGGACAGGGGGGCAACATTCAGTACTTC.

On this clone: The same CDR3 arises from other DNA sequences in this sample as well. The rearrangement uses TRBV5-1 and TRBJ2-5; possible D gene TRBD1, 5 bases. CDR1 SGHRS and CDR2 YFSETQ come from the germline V gene. V lost 0 bases, J lost 5 bases, and 11 bases lay in between. The CDR3 runs 14 residues. The CDR3 DNA follows: TGCGCCAGCAGCTTGGAAGGGGCTGGGGAGACCCAGTACTTC. Its protein product is CASSLEGAGETQYF.

The rearrangement joins TRBV5-1 to TRBJ2-2; 7 bases map to TRBD1. The CDR3 contains 15 residues. Per germline, CDR1 SGHRS and CDR2 YFSETQ. The ends lost 4 bases at V and 5 bases at J; junction bases unmatched: 8. This CDR3 is CASSNPTGYTGELFF. The CDR3 nucleotides are TGCGCCAGCAGCAACCCGACAGGGTATACCGGGGAGCTGTTTTTT.

The rearrangement links TRBV7-8 to TRBJ2-1; 9 bases are shared with TRBD2. CDR3 length: 15 residues. Germline lookup yields CDR1 SGHVS and CDR2 FQNEAQ. Trimming removed 1 base from V and 7 bases from J; junction bases left unmatched: 5. The CDR3 is CASSLGASGVNEQFF. CDR3 nucleotides: TGTGCCAGCAGCTTAGGGGCTAGCGGGGTAAATGAGCAGTTCTTC.

The chain employs TRBV3-1 (or the pseudogene TRBV3-2) and TRBJ1-5; D is uncertain. V was shortened by 3 bases and J by 3 bases, with 12 bases between the two germline ends. The CDR3 is 15 residues long. The germline V gene has CDR1 LGHDT and CDR2 YNNKEL (reference sequence). The CDR3 bases are TGTGCCAGCAGCCAGATGACGGGGAACAATCAGCCCCAGCATTTT. Translation: CASSQMTGNNQPQHF.

The rearrangement links TRBV18 to TRBJ1-2; no reliable D call. The germline V and J ends were trimmed by 4 bases and 8 bases, with 11 bases remaining between them. Germline lookup yields CDR1 KGHSH and CDR2 LQKENI. The CDR3 has 12 residues. This chain's CDR3 is CASSLRLGGYTF. The CDR3 DNA reads TGTGCCAGCTCACTACGGCTGGGCGGCTACACCTTC. The entire variable domain, with the rest obtained from reference TRBV18 and TRBJ1-2, is as follows: NAGVMQNPRHLVRRRGQEARLRCSPMKGHSHVYWYRQLPEEGLKFMVYLQKENIIDESGMPKERFSAEFPKEGPSILRIQQVVRGDSAAYFCASSLRLGGYTFGSGTRLTVV.

J is TRBJ1-2 and V is TRBV19; 9 bases line up with TRBD1. In germline, CDR1 is LNHDA, CDR2 SQIVND (reference sequence). This CDR3 is built from 14 residues. V lost 6 bases, J lost 1 base, and 3 bases stayed unmatched. In DNA, the CDR3 is TGTGCCAGTAGGCGGACAGGGGTTAACTATGGCTACACCTTC. It encodes CASRRTGVNYGYTF.

V is TRBV7-2 and J is TRBJ2-1; D ambiguous. V was trimmed by 3 bases and J by 2 bases, leaving 5 bases between them. This CDR3 contains 13 residues. Germline values: CDR1 SGHTA, CDR2 FQGNSA. The CDR3 DNA sequence: TGTGCCAGCAGCTTCAGTGCCTACAATGAGCAGTTCTTC. Translation: CASSFSAYNEQFF.

The V and J genes are TRBV2 and TRBJ1-2; 9 bases match TRBD1. CDR1 and CDR2 from the germline V gene are SNHLY and FYNNEI. V dropped 2 bases and J dropped 6; count of bases not matched to a gene: 7. There are 15 residues in the CDR3. The CDR3 bases are TGTGCCAGCAGTGAAATACAGGGGGCCCTCAATGGCTACACCTTC. Its protein is CASSEIQGALNGYTF. The full variable domain, completed using reference TRBV2 and TRBJ1-2, is EPEVTQTPSHQVTQMGQEVILRCVPISNHLYFYWYRQILGQKVEFLVSFYNNEISEKSEIFDDQFSVERPDGSNFTLKIRSTKLEDSAMYFCASSEIQGALNGYTFGSGTRLTVV.

The genes are TRBV6-1 and TRBJ1-2, with unresolved D. Germline V gives CDR1 MNHNS, CDR2 SASEGT. The CDR3 is made up of 13 amino acids. Deletions cut 3 bases from V and 8 bases from J, with 13 bases between. DNA of the CDR3: TGTGCCAGCAGTGACCTCCCGGCAGGCGGCTACACCTTC. This gives the protein CASSDLPAGGYTF.

The V call is TRBV2, the J call TRBJ1-5; 9 positions agree with TRBD1. In germline, CDR1 is SNHLY, CDR2 FYNNEI. V lost 6 bases and J lost 6; bases outside the gene matches: 9. The length of the CDR3 is 15 residues. DNA for the CDR3: TGTGCCAGCAGCCTTGGGACAGGGAATATTCAGCCCCAGCATTTT. This translates into CASSLGTGNIQPQHF.

The chain couples TRBV18 to TRBJ2-5; 10 nucleotides line up with TRBD2. In germline, CDR1 is KGHSH, CDR2 LQKENI. CDR3 length equals 17 residues. The trim removed 2 bases at V and 1 base at J, leaving 7 bases unmatched. The DNA for the CDR3 is TGTGCCAGCTCACCAGGTAGCGGGGGGATTTTCCAAGAGACCCAGTACTTC. Residues: CASSPGSGGIFQETQYF.

V is TRBV5-6 and J is TRBJ1-1; 7 bases are a match to TRBD1. The germline CDR1 and CDR2 sequences are SGHDT and YYEEEE. Germline trimming cut 4 bases from V and 7 bases from J; bases unmatched to any gene: 10. The length of the CDR3 is 14 residues. The CDR3 DNA reads as TGTGCCAGCAGCCCCATGCCAGGGGGAGGTGAAGCTTTCTTT. Translating gives CASSPMPGGGEAFF.

This rearrangement joins TRBV27 to TRBJ2-7; D is perhaps TRBD1 (6 bases). CDR3 length: 14 residues. Trimming cost V 5 bases and J 3 bases, with 14 bases left between them. CDR1 MNHEY and CDR2 SMNVEV come from the germline V gene (reference sequence). DNA for the CDR3: TGTGCCAGCAGTCCCCGGCAGACAGGCTACGAGCAGTACTTC. Translating it yields CASSPRQTGYEQYF.

This clone was counted between two and nine times. The rearrangement uses TRBV3-1 (or the pseudogene TRBV3-2) and TRBJ2-4; maybe TRBD2 (5 bases). Germline V gene lookup returns CDR1 LGHDT and CDR2 YNNKEL (reference sequence). V gave up 0 bases and J gave up 6 bases, with 12 bases separating them. CDR3 length: 15 residues. CDR3 loop: CASSQDVRVGNIQYF. CDR3 nucleotides: TGTGCCAGCAGCCAAGATGTGCGGGTGGGAAACATTCAGTACTTC.

CDR3 region: CASSQAGSGGHGEQFF. The CDR3 coding sequence is TGTGCCAGCAGCCAAGCTGGTAGCGGGGGGCACGGTGAGCAGTTCTTC. This sequence joins TRBV3-1 (or the pseudogene TRBV3-2) and TRBJ2-1, with 10 bases identical to TRBD2. Germline V gives CDR1 LGHDT, CDR2 YNNKEL (reference sequence). Trimming took 1 base from V and 9 from J; bases not matched to a gene: 9. The CDR3 consists of 16 residues.

This clone was recorded once. This chain joins TRBV7-3 and TRBJ2-7; possible D gene TRBD2, 5 bases. V was pared by 6 bases and J by 0 bases, with 12 bases between. Germline V gives CDR1 SGHTA, CDR2 FQGTGA. The CDR3 loop spans 14 amino acids. CDR3 sequence reads: CASSPGYSSYEQYF. As DNA, the CDR3 is TGTGCCAGCAGTCCGGGGTATAGCTCCTACGAGCAGTACTTC.

This clone was observed a single time. The chain combines TRBV7-3 with TRBJ2-2; the match to TRBD2 covers 8 bases. The germline V gene has CDR1 SGHTA and CDR2 FQGTGA. The CDR3 contains 15 residues. Trimming took 5 bases from V and 7 from J; bases not matched to a gene: 9. In nucleotides, the CDR3 is TGTGCCAGCAGCCAAGGGAGCGGGGGAAGCGGGGAGCTGTTTTTT. Translated, it gives CASSQGSGGSGELFF.

This chain links TRBV5-6 with TRBJ1-5; no reliable D call. CDR1 is SGHDT and CDR2 is YYEEEE in the germline V gene. The CDR3 length is 14 residues. V shed 0 bases and J shed 5 bases, with 9 bases lying between them. CDR3 protein: CASSLVRGYQPQHF. The CDR3 region has the DNA TGTGCCAGCAGCTTGGTCAGAGGATATCAGCCCCAGCATTTT. Combining the CDR3 with reference TRBV5-6 and TRBJ1-5 gives the whole variable domain DAGVTQSPTHLIKTRGQQVTLRCSPKSGHDTVSWYQQALGQGPQFIFQYYEEEERQRGNFPDRFSGHQFPNYSSELNVNALLLGDSALYLCASSLVRGYQPQHFGDGTRLSIL.

This chain connects TRBV3-1 (or the pseudogene TRBV3-2) to TRBJ2-1; 10 bases fit TRBD1. The CDR3 sequence is 15 residues long. J gave up 9 bases and V 3 bases, and 8 bases lay outside the gene matches. Germline CDR1 is LGHDT and CDR2 is YNNKEL (reference sequence). CDR3 amino acids: CASSHVGTGAREQFF. The CDR3, as DNA: TGTGCCAGCAGCCATGTCGGGACAGGGGCTCGTGAGCAGTTCTTC.

The chain recombines TRBV5-8 with TRBJ2-7; TRBD1 agrees at 8 bases. The germline gives CDR1 SGHTS, CDR2 YDEGEE. The length of the CDR3 is 15 residues. With V trimmed by 0 bases and J by 5 bases, 7 bases remained unmatched. This chain's CDR3 is CASSLEGDRGHEQYF. DNA of the CDR3: TGTGCCAGCAGCTTGGAAGGCGACAGGGGACACGAGCAGTACTTC.

The J gene is TRBJ1-5, the V gene TRBV28, with 7 bases that match TRBD1. With V trimmed by 6 bases and J by 0 bases, 11 bases remained unmatched. The CDR3 has 17 residues. Germline V gives CDR1 MDHEN, CDR2 SYDVKM. The chain's CDR3 is CASSPGTALNSNQPQHF. The CDR3 DNA is TGTGCCAGCAGCCCCGGGACAGCACTTAATAGCAATCAGCCCCAGCATTTT.